The clone carrying this T cell receptor beta chain has just a few counts. Its target is not known. Regions amplified from RNA transcripts were the TCR beta CDR3 regions. The HTBI primer set was used in a first-round RT-PCR of the TCR CDR3. TCRdb ran MiXCR on the multiplex PCR reads and lists one entry per CDR3 protein. The sample gives approximately 380,000 distinct CDR3 sequences, under 20% of which show up once; 35% to 50% is in the top ten. Used for diagnoses were clinical symptoms, serum thyroxine and TRAb, thyroid ultrasound and orbital computed tomography. The CDR3 contains 14 residues. Per germline, CDR1 SGHKS and CDR2 YYEKEE (reference sequence). J was trimmed by 5 bases and V by 4 bases; bases with no gene match: 5. The source of the sample is a study of T cells in Graves' hyperthyroidism and ophthalmopathy. Findings of the study overall: Most expanded thyroid clonotypes above 0.001 also appeared in blood.

The TCR comes from a man between 18 and 29 years old with Graves' ophthalmopathy. The chain is built from TRBV5-5 and TRBJ2-5; 10 nucleotides line up with TRBD2. Source material: blood. CDR3 bases: TGTGCCAGCAGCCGGGGACTAGCGACGGAGACCCAGTACTTC. Translation: CASSRGLATETQYF.